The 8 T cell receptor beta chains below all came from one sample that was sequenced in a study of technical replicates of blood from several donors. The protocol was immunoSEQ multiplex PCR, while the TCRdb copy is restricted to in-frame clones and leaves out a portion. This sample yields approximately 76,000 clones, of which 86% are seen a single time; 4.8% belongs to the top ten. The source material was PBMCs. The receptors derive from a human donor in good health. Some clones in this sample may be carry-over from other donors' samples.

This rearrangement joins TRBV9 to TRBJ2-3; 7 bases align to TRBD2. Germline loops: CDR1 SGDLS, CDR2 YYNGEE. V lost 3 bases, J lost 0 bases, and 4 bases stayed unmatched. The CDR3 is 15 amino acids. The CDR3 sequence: CASSASGTSTDTQYF. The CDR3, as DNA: TGTGCCAGCAGCGCAAGCGGGACCAGCACAGATACGCAGTATTTT.

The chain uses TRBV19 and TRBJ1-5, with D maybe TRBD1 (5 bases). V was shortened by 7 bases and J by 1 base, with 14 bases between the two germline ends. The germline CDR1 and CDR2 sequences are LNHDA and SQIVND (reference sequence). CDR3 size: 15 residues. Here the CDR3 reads CASIGVGLSNQPQHF. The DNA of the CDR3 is TGTGCCAGTATTGGCGTGGGGCTAAGCAATCAGCCCCAGCATTTT. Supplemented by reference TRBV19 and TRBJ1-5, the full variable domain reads DGGITQSPKYLFRKEGQNVTLSCEQNLNHDAMYWYRQDPGQGLRLIYYSQIVNDFQKGDIAEGYSVSREKKESFPLTVTSAQKNPTAFYLCASIGVGLSNQPQHFGDGTRLSIL.

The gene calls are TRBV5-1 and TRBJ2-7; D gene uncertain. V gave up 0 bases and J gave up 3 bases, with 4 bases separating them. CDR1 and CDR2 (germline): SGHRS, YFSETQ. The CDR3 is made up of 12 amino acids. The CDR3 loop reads CASSLDNYEQYF. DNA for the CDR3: TGCGCCAGCAGCTTGGACAACTACGAGCAGTACTTC.

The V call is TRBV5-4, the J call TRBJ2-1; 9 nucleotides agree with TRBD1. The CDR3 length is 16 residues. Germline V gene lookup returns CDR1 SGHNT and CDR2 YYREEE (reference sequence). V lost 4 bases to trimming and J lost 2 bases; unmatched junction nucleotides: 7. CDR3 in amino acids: CASSRGTGIPYNEQFF. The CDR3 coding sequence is TGTGCCAGCAGCCGCGGGACAGGGATTCCCTACAATGAGCAGTTCTTC.

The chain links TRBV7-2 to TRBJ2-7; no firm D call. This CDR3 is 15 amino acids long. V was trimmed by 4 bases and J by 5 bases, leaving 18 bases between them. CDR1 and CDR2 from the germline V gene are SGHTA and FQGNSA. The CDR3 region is CASSSAILLGNEQYF. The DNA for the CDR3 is TGTGCCAGCAGCTCAGCAATCCTTCTAGGAAACGAGCAGTACTTC.

The CDR3 sequence: CASSIGLAGTASYEQYF. The DNA of the CDR3 is TGTGCCAGTAGTATTGGACTAGCGGGAACCGCCTCCTACGAGCAGTACTTC. The chain combines TRBV19 with TRBJ2-7, with 12 bases matching TRBD2. Germline CDR1 is LNHDA and CDR2 is SQIVND (reference sequence). V gave up 3 bases and J gave up 0 bases; unmatched junction bases: 6. CDR3 length: 17 residues. Full variable domain (remainder filled in from reference TRBV19 and TRBJ2-7): DGGITQSPKYLFRKEGQNVTLSCEQNLNHDAMYWYRQDPGQGLRLIYYSQIVNDFQKGDIAEGYSVSREKKESFPLTVTSAQKNPTAFYLCASSIGLAGTASYEQYFGPGTRLTVT.

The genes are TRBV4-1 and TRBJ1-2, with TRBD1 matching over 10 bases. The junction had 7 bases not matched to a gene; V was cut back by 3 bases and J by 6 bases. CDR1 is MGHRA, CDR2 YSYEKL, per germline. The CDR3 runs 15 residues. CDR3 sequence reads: CASSHSGTGVDGYTF. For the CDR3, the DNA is TGCGCCAGCAGCCATTCCGGGACAGGGGTGGATGGCTACACCTTC.

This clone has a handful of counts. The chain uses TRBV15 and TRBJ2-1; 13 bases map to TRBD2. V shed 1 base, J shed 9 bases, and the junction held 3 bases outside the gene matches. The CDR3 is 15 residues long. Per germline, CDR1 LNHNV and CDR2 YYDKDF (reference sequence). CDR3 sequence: CATSRGTSGSTEQFF. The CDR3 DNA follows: TGTGCCACCAGCAGAGGGACTAGCGGGAGTACTGAGCAGTTCTTC.